One sample yielded the 4 T cell receptor beta chains listed below, sequenced in a study of cytomegalovirus exposure and HLA in healthy donors. 13 Jbeta primers and 60 Vbeta primers were used for the PCR. Generated by immunoSEQ multiplex PCR, the TCRdb table keeps only in-frame clones and is missing some. Across more than 90,000 clones, the top ten clones capture 5.5% to 8% of the sample. The sample consisted of PBMCs. All receptors derive from a middle-aged man in good health and CMV-seropositive.

The chain links TRBV19 to TRBJ2-7; no clear D. CDR1 is LNHDA and CDR2 is SQIVND in the germline V gene (reference sequence). V was pared by 6 bases and J by 3 bases, with 15 bases between. The CDR3 length is 14 residues. The CDR3 DNA follows: TGTGCCAGTAGCCCTCGTCGATCAGTCTACGAGCAGTACTTC. This translates into CASSPRRSVYEQYF.

V and J are TRBV6-1 and TRBJ2-3; a possible D gene is TRBD2 (6 bases). Trimming pared 4 bases from V and 6 bases from J, leaving 17 bases between. Germline loops: CDR1 MNHNS, CDR2 SASEGT. The CDR3 is 15 amino acids. The CDR3 nucleotides read TGTGCCAGCAGTGGCGGGGCCTCTAAGCTCGATACGCAGTATTTT. This encodes CASSGGASKLDTQYF.

This chain joins TRBV5-1 and TRBJ1-2, with 7 bases matching TRBD1. Germline-derived CDR1 and CDR2 are SGHRS and YFSETQ. This CDR3 contains 13 residues. Unmatched junction bases numbered 9, after V lost 5 bases and J lost 8 bases. CDR3: CASRAGQLGGYTF. The CDR3 DNA follows: TGCGCCAGCAGGGCGGGACAGCTGGGAGGCTACACCTTC.

The CDR3 loop is CASAAGQVSNQPQHF. In DNA, the CDR3 is TGTGCCAGCGCCGCGGGACAGGTTAGCAATCAGCCCCAGCATTTT. V is TRBV19 and J is TRBJ1-5, with 8 nucleotides matching TRBD1. V shed 9 bases and J 0 bases; nucleotides not matched to a gene: 7. CDR3 length: 15 residues. Germline values: CDR1 LNHDA, CDR2 SQIVND (reference sequence).